This T cell receptor (beta chain) was captured in a study of cytomegalovirus exposure and HLA in healthy donors. The PCR contained 60 Vbeta and 13 Jbeta primers. This table comes from immunoSEQ multiplex PCR, and its TCRdb copy is limited to in-frame clones, with some not included. The repertoire consists of roughly 140,000 clones, with about three quarters occurring once and the leading ten covering 1.5% to 2%. Note on this clone: Germline is not matched at one junction end, which may reflect a read error.

The sequenced sample was PBMCs. The receptor was isolated from a woman younger than 45 in good health and CMV-seronegative.

CDR3 residues: CASSLGLGEIYEQHF. CDR3 in DNA: TGCGCCAGCAGCTTGGGACTCGGGGAGATCTACGAGCAGCACTTC. This chain uses TRBV5-1 with TRBJ2-7, with D perhaps TRBD2 (5 bases). CDR1 and CDR2 (germline): SGHRS, YFSETQ. The CDR3 consists of 15 residues.